The rows below give T cell receptor beta chains drawn from one sample of a study of blood T cell repertoires in COVID-19. Repertoires were generated with immunoSEQ multiplex PCR, while TCRdb's copy carries only in-frame clones and drops some. The sample shows roughly 60,000 clones, about nine tenths of them seen only once. Sequencing used peripheral blood. The receptors were sampled from a man aged 55 to 70 with active COVID-19. CDR3s leave out the opening cysteine and the closing phenylalanine or tryptophan.

v_call	j_call	cdr3_aa
TRBV2	TRBJ2-1	ASTRDQYNEQF
TRBV7-6	TRBJ2-3	ASSLRAGTVTDTQY
TRBV11-1	TRBJ2-3	ASSSPEDSTDTQY
TRBV9	TRBJ2-7	ASSVAWDGSSYEQY
TRBV19	TRBJ2-1	ASSGGAPWDEQF
TRBV3-1/TRBV3-2	TRBJ2-5	ASSQGRGETQY
TRBV5-4	TRBJ1-2	ASSLDRGYGYT
TRBV7-2	TRBJ2-7	ASSLPTRSEQY
TRBV27	TRBJ2-7	ASSSAGTGYEQY
TRBV6-5	TRBJ1-6	ASSVERTVSPLH
TRBV2	TRBJ1-2	ASSETGAGGYGYT
TRBV11-2	TRBJ2-7	ASSQREGHRHEQY
TRBV12-3/TRBV12-4	TRBJ2-1	ASSWEGDEQF
TRBV19	TRBJ1-2	ASSEGTNYGYT
TRBV4-1	TRBJ2-5	ASSQGRQGSLETQY